Here is one T cell receptor beta chain with its context. CDR1 is LGHDT and CDR2 is YNNKEL in the germline V gene (reference sequence). Trimming pared 1 base from V and 9 bases from J, leaving 10 bases between. The CDR3 totals 14 residues. The sample belongs to a study of blood T cell repertoires in COVID-19. On the study more broadly: The analysed material was cDNA or gDNA that came from T cells, B-cell-depleted T cells, or PBMCs.

Original processing methods: Scientists estimated how many nucleated cells there were by amplifying reference gene primers. TCRdb's table, derived via immunoSEQ multiplex PCR, lists solely in-frame clones and lacks some. That table gives V, J and clone size, and the DNA gave D and trimming. In the table there are about 320,000 clones, just under 90% of which are singletons. Enrolled during active infection, Seattle patients were then followed longitudinally. This receptor was obtained from a woman aged 25 to 39 with COVID-19, enrolled during active disease. The chain is built from TRBV3-1 (or the pseudogene TRBV3-2) and TRBJ1-6; D perhaps matches TRBD1 (6 bases). Sequencing was carried out using peripheral blood. CDR3 region: CASSQGGLGSPLHF. CDR3 DNA: TGTGCCAGCAGCCAAGGGGGGCTTGGTTCACCCCTCCACTTT.